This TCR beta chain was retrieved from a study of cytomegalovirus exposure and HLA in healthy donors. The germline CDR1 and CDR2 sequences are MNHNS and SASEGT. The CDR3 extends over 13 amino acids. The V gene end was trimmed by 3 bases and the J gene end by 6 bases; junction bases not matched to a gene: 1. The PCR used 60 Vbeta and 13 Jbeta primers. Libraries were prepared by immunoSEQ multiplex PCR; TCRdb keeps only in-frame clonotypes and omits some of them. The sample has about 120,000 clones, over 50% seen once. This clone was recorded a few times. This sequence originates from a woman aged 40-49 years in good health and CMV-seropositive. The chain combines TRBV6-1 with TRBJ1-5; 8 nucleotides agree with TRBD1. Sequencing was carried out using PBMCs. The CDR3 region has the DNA TGTGCCAGCAGTGAGACAGGGGTTCAGCCCCAGCATTTT. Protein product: CASSETGVQPQHF.